Listed here are 29 T cell receptor beta chains from one sample, sequenced in a study of blood T cells in healthy people across ages (dated by TCRdb to 2013 to 2016). Library generation was performed with 5' RACE. Sequencing was carried out with an Illumina HiSeq 2500. A second roughly 6 to 11 cycle PCR used a sample-barcoded 5' primer and a J-beta primer mix. The public reads were quality trimmed at Q25 with fastp and then assembled into clones with MiXCR by TCRdb, keeping productive beta chains. Rows are unified per CDR3 protein, each entry keeping the most common DNA and genes. For this sample there are roughly 1,500,000 distinct CDR3 sequences; around 35% appear just once. The top ten constitute around 11% of the sample. Source material: blood. These TCRs come from a woman aged 25 to 39 in good health.

The chain is built from TRBV5-5 and TRBJ1-2; D gene uncertain. CDR3 length: 12 residues. V was pared by 2 bases and J by 11 bases, with 13 bases between. Per the germline V gene, CDR1 is SGHKS and CDR2 is YYEKEE (reference sequence). In DNA form, the CDR3 reads TGTGCCAGCAGCTTTTTGTTTTTGGGGTACACCTTC. This sequence encodes CASSFLFLGYTF.

Remarks on this clonotype: One junction end disagrees with the germline gene, perhaps due to a read error. V gene TRBV5-1 combines with J gene TRBJ2-7; D possibly corresponds to TRBD2 (5 bases). The CDR3 is made up of 19 amino acids. Germline V gene lookup returns CDR1 SGHRS and CDR2 YFSETQ. The CDR3 DNA reads TGCGCCGGCAGCTTGTCGCCGACTGGAGCCATAGGCGAGGGTTACGAGCAGTACTTC. It specifies CAGSLSPTGAIGEGYEQYF.

A remark on this clonotype: An end of the junction does not agree with germline; a read error may underlie this. The chain uses TRBV20-1 and TRBJ2-5, with D possibly matching TRBD2 (6 bases). The CDR3 covers 13 residues. Germline V gene sequence: CDR1 DFQATT, CDR2 SNEGSKA (reference sequence). CDR3 sequence (DNA): TGCAGTGCTCTCGCACTAGCCCAAGAGACCAAGTACTTC. Amino acids: CSALALAQETKYF.

At least ten counts were recorded for this clonotype. The V gene is TRBV20-1, the J gene TRBJ2-3; 11 bases match TRBD2. This CDR3 comprises 17 residues. The ends lost 0 bases at V and 2 bases at J; junction bases unmatched: 7. Germline V gene sequence: CDR1 DFQATT, CDR2 SNEGSKA (reference sequence). The CDR3 is CSARDPLAGGYTDTQYF. DNA for the CDR3: TGCAGTGCTAGAGACCCCCTAGCGGGGGGATACACAGATACGCAGTATTTT.

This clonotype has a handful of counts. The chain recombines TRBV15 with TRBJ1-1, with 8 bases identical to TRBD1. The J segment lost 4 bases and the V segment lost 0 bases, leaving 13 bases of the junction unmatched. There are 18 residues in the CDR3. CDR1 and CDR2 (germline): LNHNV, YYDKDF (reference sequence). The CDR3 here is CATSRDAGAGGWSTEAFF. CDR3 coding DNA: TGTGCCACCAGCAGAGATGCCGGGGCAGGGGGCTGGAGCACTGAAGCTTTCTTT.

This clonotype was detected once. An end of the junction does not agree with germline; a read error may underlie this. This chain connects TRBV7-9 to TRBJ2-1; D not certain. Per germline, CDR1 SEHNR and CDR2 FQNEAQ (reference sequence). CDR3 length: 14 amino acids. The CDR3 is CASSPPGSSYEQNF. CDR3 bases: TGTGCCAGCAGCCCCCCCGGGTCCTCCTACGAGCAGAACTTC.

The chain combines TRBV6-2 or TRBV6-3 with TRBJ2-2; the D is unclear. Trimming took off 7 bases at V and 7 bases at J, with 16 bases between the two ends. The CDR3 consists of 14 residues. Germline V gene data show CDR1 as MNHEY and CDR2 as SVGEGT. The CDR3 reads CASTRNNLFGELFF. The CDR3 region has the DNA TGTGCCAGCACCCGGAATAATTTATTCGGGGAGCTGTTTTTT.

The chain carries TRBV5-1 and TRBJ1-3, with D uncertain. Germline V gene lookup returns CDR1 SGHRS and CDR2 YFSETQ. CDR3 length: 14 residues. The V end lost 6 bases, the J end lost 0 bases, and 10 bases lay between the germline ends. The CDR3 nucleotides read TGCGCCAGCACCGACATGGCCTCTGGAAACACCATATATTTT. This encodes CASTDMASGNTIYF.

In regard to this clonotype: This sequence may be a read error, since a much larger clone differs from it by one base. The genes are TRBV5-5 and TRBJ2-3; 11 nucleotides line up with TRBD2. CDR1 is SGHKS and CDR2 is YYEKEE in the germline V gene (reference sequence). V shed 7 bases, J shed 6 bases, and the junction held 10 bases outside the gene matches. CDR3 length equals 15 residues. CDR3 bases: TGTGCCAGCGCTGCCGGGACTAGCGGTCAGGATACGCAGTATTTT. Amino acids: CASAAGTSGQDTQYF.

The V gene is TRBV24-1, the J gene TRBJ2-3, with D possibly being TRBD2 (5 bases). The germline gives CDR1 KGHDR, CDR2 SFDVKD. The CDR3 sequence is 18 residues long. With 1 base removed from V and 5 bases from J, the gap between germline ends came to 21 bases. CDR3 sequence: CATSDFAGRTFRVDTQYF. The CDR3 DNA reads TGTGCCACCAGTGATTTCGCGGGCAGGACCTTTCGGGTAGATACGCAGTATTTT.

This clonotype has only one observation. This chain uses TRBV6-6 with TRBJ1-1, with TRBD1 identical over 8 bases. V dropped 6 bases and J dropped 2; count of bases not matched to a gene: 14. Germline values: CDR1 MNHNY, CDR2 SVGAGI (reference sequence). This CDR3 spans 17 amino acids. For the CDR3, the DNA is TGTGCCAGCAGCCAGAGACAGGGGATAGGGGTTAACACTGAAGCTTTCTTT. Translated: CASSQRQGIGVNTEAFF.

The chain joins TRBV7-8 to TRBJ1-5; tentative D call: TRBD1 (6 bases). The CDR3 length is 13 residues. V lost 5 bases to trimming and J lost 5 bases, with 10 bases between them. The germline V gene encodes CDR1 SGHVS and CDR2 FQNEAQ. The CDR3 protein is CASSPGVHQPQHF. CDR3 bases: TGTGCCAGCAGCCCAGGGGTCCATCAGCCCCAGCATTTT.

This clonotype was counted only a few times. V and J are TRBV6-5 and TRBJ2-5; weak D call: TRBD2 (6 bases). The CDR3 is 13 residues long. CDR1 and CDR2 from the germline V gene are MNHEY and SVGAGI. V was pared by 4 bases and J by 9 bases, with 15 bases between. For the CDR3, the DNA is TGTGCCAGCAGTTTTCTAGCGCGAGGCCCCCAGTACTTC. It yields the protein CASSFLARGPQYF.

This clonotype was observed a handful of times. The chain links TRBV12-3 or TRBV12-4 to TRBJ2-1; 12 nucleotides match TRBD2. CDR3 length: 20 residues. The junction had 15 bases not matched to a gene; V was cut back by 1 base and J by 5 bases. CDR3 protein: CASSLGVGSSGRAPNNEQFF. The CDR3 DNA reads as TGTGCCAGCAGTTTAGGGGTGGGGTCTAGCGGGAGGGCCCCCAACAATGAGCAGTTCTTC.

The rearrangement links TRBV20-1 to TRBJ2-7; tentatively, D is TRBD2 (5 bases). This CDR3 has 15 residues. Trimming removed 6 bases at V and 5 bases at J, with 23 bases between. Germline V gene data show CDR1 as DFQATT and CDR2 as SNEGSKA (reference sequence). The CDR3, as DNA: TGCAGTGCCCGGGCCGGGTCGGGGATGGAAAACGAGCAGTACTTC. This codes for CSARAGSGMENEQYF.

The chain links TRBV3-1 to TRBJ1-2; perhaps TRBD1 as D (6 bases). CDR3 length: 13 amino acids. V lost 4 bases to trimming and J lost 8 bases, with 14 bases between them. The germline gives CDR1 LGHDT, CDR2 YNNKEL (reference sequence). CDR3 region: CASSLQGMLGYTF. CDR3 in DNA: TGTGCCAGCAGCCTACAGGGCATGCTCGGCTACACCTTC.

The genes are TRBV20-1 and TRBJ2-5, with 7 bases that match TRBD2. This CDR3 region has 14 residues. V lost 7 bases to trimming and J lost 5 bases; unmatched junction nucleotides: 13. Germline loops: CDR1 DFQATT, CDR2 SNEGSKA (reference sequence). The CDR3 DNA follows: TGCAGTGGGGGGGGAGGGCGATCTACTGAGACCCAGTACTTC. Protein: CSGGGGRSTETQYF.

This clonotype was detected only a few times. The gene calls are TRBV5-1 and TRBJ2-1; 9 bases are shared with TRBD1. V was clipped by 4 bases and J by 3 bases; unmatched bases: 5. Germline V CDR1 and CDR2: SGHRS, YFSETQ. This CDR3 region has 15 residues. The DNA for the CDR3 is TGCGCCAGCAGCCCCACAGGGGGCGACTACAATGAGCAGTTCTTC. The encoded protein is CASSPTGGDYNEQFF.

There are a few counts of this clonotype. The DNA for the CDR3 is TGTGCCAGCAGCTTATTGGGGCCCCAAGAGACCCAGTACTTC. Its translation: CASSLLGPQETQYF. The chain recombines TRBV11-2 with TRBJ2-7; weak D call: TRBD1 (5 bases). The J call may not be correct, given that the DNA end is closer to TRBJ2-5. CDR1 and CDR2 (germline): SGHAT, FQNNGV. The CDR3 runs 14 residues.

Worth noting for this clonotype: One end of the junction is discordant with germline, which a read error may explain. The chain couples TRBV12-3 or TRBV12-4 to TRBJ1-4; D gene uncertain. The CDR3 covers 15 residues. CDR3 residues: CASSADKSTNEKRFF. CDR3 coding DNA: TGTGCCAGCAGCGCCGACAAATCAACTAATGAAAAACGGTTTTTT.

With regard to this clonotype: The junction departs from germline at one end; a sequencing error may be responsible. The chain couples TRBV25-1 to TRBJ2-5; D possibly matches TRBD1 or TRBD2 (5 bases each). CDR1 and CDR2 (germline): MGHDK, SYGVNS. This CDR3 contains 15 residues. The CDR3 here is CAGSFPGPQRETQYF. DNA of the CDR3: TGTGCCGGCAGTTTCCCGGGACCACAAAGGGAGACCCAGTACTTC.

This clonotype was counted only a few times. This chain links TRBV20-1 with TRBJ1-1; D is unresolved. The germline V gene encodes CDR1 DFQATT and CDR2 SNEGSKA (reference sequence). V lost 4 bases and J lost 6, with 6 bases in between. The CDR3 consists of 10 residues. CDR3 nucleotide sequence: TGCAGTGCTACGAGGGCTGAAGCTTTCTTT. Translating gives CSATRAEAFF.

This clonotype was detected ten times or more. The V and J genes are TRBV6-2 or TRBV6-3 and TRBJ2-7; D might be TRBD2 (6 bases). The V and J ends lost 5 bases and 0 bases respectively, with 23 bases between them. The CDR3 has 18 amino acids. Per the germline V gene, CDR1 is MNHEY and CDR2 is SVGEGT. CDR3 sequence (DNA): TGTGCCAGCAGTCCGAGCCCCCTTGAGCGGGTGAGCTCCTACGAGCAGTACTTC. The encoded protein is CASSPSPLERVSSYEQYF.

This clonotype was found a few times. The chain uses TRBV5-1 and TRBJ2-3, with 7 bases lining up with TRBD2. Germline V gives CDR1 SGHRS, CDR2 YFSETQ. The CDR3 runs to 15 residues. V lost 4 bases and J lost 6; bases outside the gene matches: 11. The CDR3 region is CASSPGLVVLDTQYF. DNA of the CDR3: TGCGCCAGCAGCCCCGGACTAGTTGTCCTGGATACGCAGTATTTT. The full variable domain, rest sourced from reference TRBV5-1 and TRBJ2-3, is KAGVTQTPRYLIKTRGQQVTLSCSPISGHRSVSWYQQTPGQGLQFLFEYFSETQRNKGNFPGRFSGRQFSNSRSEMNVSTLELGDSALYLCASSPGLVVLDTQYFGPGTRLTVL.

V usage is TRBV6-1 and J usage is TRBJ2-5; a possible D gene is TRBD2 (5 bases). The CDR3 runs 15 residues. V dropped 0 bases and J dropped 4 bases, with 12 bases sitting between them. The germline V gene encodes CDR1 MNHNS and CDR2 SASEGT. CDR3 DNA: TGTGCCAGCAGTGAAGCGGCCGGGGAAGCAGAGACCCAGTACTTC. Amino acids: CASSEAAGEAETQYF.

The gene calls are TRBV11-2 and TRBJ2-5; D possibly corresponds to TRBD2 (6 bases). The J call is doubtful: the DNA matches TRBJ2-7 better. The CDR3 sequence is 15 residues long. Germline CDR1 is SGHAT and CDR2 is FQNNGV. CDR3 sequence (DNA): TGTGCCAGCCCCCTACGAGCGGGCGACTCCTACGAGCAGTACTTC. It yields the protein CASPLRAGDSYEQYF.

The chain employs TRBV30 and TRBJ1-4, with D maybe TRBD1 (6 bases). The CDR3 spans 13 residues. CDR1 and CDR2 (germline): GTSNPN, SVGIG (reference sequence). V lost 3 bases and J lost 5, with 10 bases in between. The DNA for the CDR3 is TGTGCCTGGAGCAGGGGAGTGAATGAAAAACTGTTTTTT. It yields the protein CAWSRGVNEKLFF.

Regarding this clonotype: One end of the junction fails to match germline, which may point to a read error. The chain uses TRBV12-3 or TRBV12-4 and TRBJ1-2; D is undetermined. This CDR3 has 13 amino acids. The CDR3, as DNA: TGTGCCAGCAGCTATGCCCCTAGCTATGGCTGCACCTTC. This encodes CASSYAPSYGCTF.

This clonotype was recorded many times. The V and J genes are TRBV6-1 and TRBJ2-7; no firm D call. The germline CDR1 and CDR2 sequences are MNHNS and SASEGT. V lost 4 bases to trimming and J lost 0 bases, with 13 bases between them. This CDR3 has 15 amino acids. CDR3 bases: TGTGCCAGCAGTGTCGGGTATGAGGTCTCCTACGAGCAGTACTTC. Its translation is CASSVGYEVSYEQYF.